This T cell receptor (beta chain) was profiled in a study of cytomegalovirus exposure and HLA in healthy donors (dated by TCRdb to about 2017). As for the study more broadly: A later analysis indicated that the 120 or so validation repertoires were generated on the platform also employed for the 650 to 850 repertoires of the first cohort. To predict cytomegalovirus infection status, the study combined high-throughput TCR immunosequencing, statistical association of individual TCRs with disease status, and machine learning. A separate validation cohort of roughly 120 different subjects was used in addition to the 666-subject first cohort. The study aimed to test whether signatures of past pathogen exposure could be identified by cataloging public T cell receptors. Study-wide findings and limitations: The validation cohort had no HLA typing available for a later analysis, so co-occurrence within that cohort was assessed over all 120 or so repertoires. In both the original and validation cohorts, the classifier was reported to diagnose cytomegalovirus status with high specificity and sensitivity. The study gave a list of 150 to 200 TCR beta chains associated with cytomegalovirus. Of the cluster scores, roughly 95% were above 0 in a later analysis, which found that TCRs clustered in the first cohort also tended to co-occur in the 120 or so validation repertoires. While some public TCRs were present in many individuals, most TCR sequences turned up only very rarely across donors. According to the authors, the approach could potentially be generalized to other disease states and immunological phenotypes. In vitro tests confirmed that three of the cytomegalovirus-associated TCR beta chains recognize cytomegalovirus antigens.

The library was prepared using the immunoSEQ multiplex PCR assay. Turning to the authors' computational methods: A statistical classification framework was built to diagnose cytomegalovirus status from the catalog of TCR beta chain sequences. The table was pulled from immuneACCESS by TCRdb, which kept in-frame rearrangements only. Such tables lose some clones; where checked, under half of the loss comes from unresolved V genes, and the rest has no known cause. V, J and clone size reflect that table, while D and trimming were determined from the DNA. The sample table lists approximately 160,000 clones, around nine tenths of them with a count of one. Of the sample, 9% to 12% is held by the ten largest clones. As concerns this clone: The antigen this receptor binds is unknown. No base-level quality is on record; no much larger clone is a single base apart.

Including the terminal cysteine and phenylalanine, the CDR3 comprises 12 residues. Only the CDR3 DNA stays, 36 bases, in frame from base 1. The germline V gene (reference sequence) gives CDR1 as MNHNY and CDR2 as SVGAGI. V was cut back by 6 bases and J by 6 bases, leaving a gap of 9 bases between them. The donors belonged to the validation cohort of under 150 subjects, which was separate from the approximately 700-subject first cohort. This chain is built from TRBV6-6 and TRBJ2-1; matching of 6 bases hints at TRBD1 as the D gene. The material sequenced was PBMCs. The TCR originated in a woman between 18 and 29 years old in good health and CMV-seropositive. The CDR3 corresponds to CASSPDSNEQFF. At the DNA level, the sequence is TGTGCCAGCAGCCCGGACAGCAATGAGCAGTTCTTC.